This TCR beta chain was identified in a study of regulatory T cells in long-lasting Graves disease. CDR3 length: 16 residues. The ends lost 1 base at V and 6 bases at J; junction bases unmatched: 5. Germline-derived CDR1 and CDR2 are SGHVS and FNYEAQ. Time point: newly diagnosed GD, antithyroid drugs for less than 3 months. PBMC-derived RNA was used for the TCR library. Sequencing libraries for TCR beta were prepared with iRepertoire HTBI primers and Arm-PCR of CDR3 regions. From the multiplex PCR reads, TCRdb called clonotypes with MiXCR, one entry per CDR3 protein. Here the sample spans a few hundred thousand distinct CDR3 sequences, 15% to 20% being singletons. In this sample, this clonotype turned up a few times. This sample was shared with a second study, whose subject was T cells in Graves' hyperthyroidism and ophthalmopathy.

This receptor was obtained from a woman aged 18-29 years with Graves disease. Source: peripheral blood mononuclear cells (PBMCs), taken at new diagnosis, from a patient treated with antithyroid drugs. The chain couples TRBV7-6 to TRBJ2-2; 10 bases map to TRBD2. The DNA of the CDR3 is TGTGCCAGCAGCTTAGTAGCGGGAGGTGGACCCGGGGAGCTGTTTTTT. Translation gives CASSLVAGGGPGELFF.